A selection of T cell receptor beta chains follows, all from one sample in a study of vaccination and CD4 T cells after COVID-19. TCRdb itself ran the PCR reads through MiXCR, one entry per CDR3 protein. The sample lists 15,000 to 17,000 distinct CDR3 sequences; about 39% were seen once. These receptors have no known antigen. Sequences were derived from CD4+ T cells from blood, cultured in vitro, sampled before SARS-CoV-2 vaccination. These receptors came from a human donor who had recovered from COVID-19. Each CDR3 is given with its conserved first and last residue. The order of the fields is J gene, clone size, V gene, D gene, CDR3 DNA, CDR3 protein. A D gene is named only where the DNA matches it firmly. Where a row states a size, it is once, few, many or the class of an expanded clone; other rows omit it.

J: TRBJ2-7
size: NA
V: TRBV27
D: NA
DNA: TGTGCCAGCAGTCCCGCGGACGCACCCTACGAGCAGTACTTC
CDR3: CASSPADAPYEQYF

J: TRBJ1-1
size: NA
V: TRBV11-2
D: NA
DNA: TGTGCCAGCAGCTTAGGGTTTGGTGCTTTCTTT
CDR3: CASSLGFGAFF

J: TRBJ1-2
size: NA
V: TRBV7-2
D: NA
DNA: TGTGCCAGCAGCCGCGGACCCATTTATGGCTACACCTTC
CDR3: CASSRGPIYGYTF

J: TRBJ1-1
size: NA
V: TRBV7-9
D: TRBD1
DNA: TGTGCCAGCAGCCGAGGGACAGACAGTAACACTGAAGCTTTCTTT
CDR3: CASSRGTDSNTEAFF

J: TRBJ2-5
size: NA
V: TRBV20-1
D: NA
DNA: TGCAGTGCCTCTTCACGAGGAGGCTCCCAAGAGACCCAGTACTTC
CDR3: CSASSRGGSQETQYF

J: TRBJ1-6
size: NA
V: TRBV28
D: NA
DNA: TGTGCCAGCAGAGTAGGCAGAGAAAATTCACCCCTCCACTTT
CDR3: CASRVGRENSPLHF

J: TRBJ1-1
size: NA
V: TRBV6-1
D: NA
DNA: TGTGCCAGCAGTAGCGCCCGGGGAGGCACTGAAGCTTTCTTT
CDR3: CASSSARGGTEAFF

J: TRBJ1-3
size: NA
V: TRBV6-1
D: NA
DNA: TGTGCCAGCAGCGTAAGGGGAACTGGAAACACCATATATTTT
CDR3: CASSVRGTGNTIYF

J: TRBJ1-6
size: few
V: TRBV11-3
D: TRBD1
DNA: TGTGCCAGCAGCTTAGGCCTCCCGGGACTAGCAGGGGGCGATTCACCCCTCCACTTT
CDR3: CASSLGLPGLAGGDSPLHF

J: TRBJ1-1
size: few
V: TRBV19
D: NA
DNA: TGTGCCAGTAGTATACAGGGAGACACTGAAGCTTTCTTT
CDR3: CASSIQGDTEAFF

J: TRBJ1-2
size: few
V: TRBV6-1
D: NA
DNA: TGTGCCAGCAGCCGAGGGACGGAGGCTAACTATGGCTACACCTTC
CDR3: CASSRGTEANYGYTF

J: TRBJ2-7
size: NA
V: TRBV6-5
D: TRBD2
DNA: TGTGCCAGCAGTTACAGCGGGGGGCCCTCCTACGAGCAGTACTTC
CDR3: CASSYSGGPSYEQYF

J: TRBJ2-7
size: NA
V: TRBV20-1
D: NA
DNA: TGCAGTGCTGGCAACTACGAGCAGTACTTC
CDR3: CSAGNYEQYF

J: TRBJ1-2
size: NA
V: TRBV18
D: NA
DNA: TGTGCCAGCTCACCGCTACCGGGGGACGGCTACACCTTC
CDR3: CASSPLPGDGYTF

J: TRBJ2-5
size: medium-sized
V: TRBV30
D: NA
DNA: TGTGCCTGGAGTGGCGACAGGTGGCAAGAGACCCAGTACTTC
CDR3: CAWSGDRWQETQYF

J: TRBJ1-5
size: NA
V: TRBV6-1
D: NA
DNA: TGTGCCAGCAGCCCTGACAGAGCGAGCAATCAGCCCCAGCATTTT
CDR3: CASSPDRASNQPQHF

J: TRBJ2-2
size: medium-sized
V: TRBV19
D: TRBD2
DNA: TGTGCCAGTAGTCATAGCGGGGGATCGAACACCGGGGAGCTGTTTTTT
CDR3: CASSHSGGSNTGELFF

J: TRBJ2-2
size: NA
V: TRBV11-1
D: NA
DNA: TGTGCCAGCAGCTCGGGGCGAGACACCGGGGAGCTGTTTTTT
CDR3: CASSSGRDTGELFF

J: TRBJ1-2
size: NA
V: TRBV6-2/TRBV6-3
D: TRBD1
DNA: TGTGCCAGCAGTTTCCCGGACAGGGGCAACTATGGCTACACCTTC
CDR3: CASSFPDRGNYGYTF

J: TRBJ2-5
size: once
V: TRBV5-1
D: TRBD1
DNA: TGCGCCAGCAGCCCGACAGGGATAGAGACCCAGTACTTC
CDR3: CASSPTGIETQYF

J: TRBJ1-1
size: NA
V: TRBV28
D: NA
DNA: TGTGCCAGCAGTTTATCCGGGGGCCGAACTGAAGCTTTCTTT
CDR3: CASSLSGGRTEAFF

J: TRBJ1-1
size: few
V: TRBV27
D: NA
DNA: TGTGCCAGCAGGAGAGGTGGGGAGGCGAACACTGAAGCTTTCTTT
CDR3: CASRRGGEANTEAFF

J: TRBJ1-6
size: NA
V: TRBV6-5
D: NA
DNA: TGTGCCAGCAGTTACGCAACTTCAGCGACCTTTAATTCACCCCCCCACTTT
CDR3: CASSYATSATFNSPPHF

J: TRBJ2-2
size: NA
V: TRBV6-1
D: NA
DNA: TGTGCCAGCAGTGAAGGAAGCGGACCTACCGGGGAGCTGTTTTTT
CDR3: CASSEGSGPTGELFF

J: TRBJ2-1
size: NA
V: TRBV6-5
D: TRBD2
DNA: TGTGCCAGCAGTTCCCAGGGCGGGGGGGTTTACAATGAGCAGTTCTTC
CDR3: CASSSQGGGVYNEQFF

J: TRBJ1-2
size: NA
V: TRBV15
D: TRBD1
DNA: TGTGCCACCAGCACACGTGACACGAACAGGGGGAGCTATGGCTACACCTTC
CDR3: CATSTRDTNRGSYGYTF

J: TRBJ1-2
size: NA
V: TRBV28
D: NA
DNA: TGTGCCAGCAGCCCCCCCCAGGGTGAAGGCTACACCTTC
CDR3: CASSPPQGEGYTF

J: TRBJ1-5
size: NA
V: TRBV20-1
D: NA
DNA: TGCAGTGCTACGACAGGCGATCAGCCCCAGCATTTT
CDR3: CSATTGDQPQHF

J: TRBJ1-2
size: NA
V: TRBV10-2
D: TRBD1
DNA: TGCGCCAGCAGTGGGGGACAGGGAAACTATGGCTACACCTTC
CDR3: CASSGGQGNYGYTF

J: TRBJ1-2
size: few
V: TRBV29-1
D: NA
DNA: TGCAGCGCCAGAGTCGAAACAGGGCAGATTGGCACCTTC
CDR3: CSARVETGQIGTF

J: TRBJ1-6
size: NA
V: TRBV11-3
D: NA
DNA: TGTGCCAGCAGCACCCGGGGGGATTCACCCCTCCACTTT
CDR3: CASSTRGDSPLHF

J: TRBJ2-7
size: NA
V: TRBV11-3
D: NA
DNA: TGTGCCAGCAGCTTACTTGCAGGGCCGCTCTACGAGCAGTACTTC
CDR3: CASSLLAGPLYEQYF

J: TRBJ1-6
size: NA
V: TRBV6-5
D: TRBD1
DNA: TGTGCCAGCAGTTACCTTCTCTCCGGACAGGGGAATTCACCCCTCCACTTT
CDR3: CASSYLLSGQGNSPLHF

J: TRBJ1-1
size: NA
V: TRBV25-1
D: NA
DNA: TGTGCCAGCAGTGAATCCACCCCCCGCGCGACTTTCTTT
CDR3: CASSESTPRATFF

J: TRBJ2-3
size: NA
V: TRBV7-2
D: NA
DNA: TGTGCCAGCAGCTTAGAAACCGATACTCGCACAGATACGCAGTATTTT
CDR3: CASSLETDTRTDTQYF

J: TRBJ1-5
size: few
V: TRBV6-1
D: NA
DNA: TGTGCCAGCAGTAAGATCCCTAGGGATCCTCAACATAGCAATCAGCCCCAGCATTTT
CDR3: CASSKIPRDPQHSNQPQHF

J: TRBJ1-2
size: NA
V: TRBV28
D: TRBD1
DNA: TGTGCCAGCAGTTTATTTGGGACAGGGGTCGGCTACACCTTC
CDR3: CASSLFGTGVGYTF

J: TRBJ2-2
size: NA
V: TRBV20-1
D: TRBD2
DNA: TGCAGTGCTAGTAAGCGGGGGGACGACACCGGGGAGCTGTTTTTT
CDR3: CSASKRGDDTGELFF

J: TRBJ2-3
size: NA
V: TRBV20-1
D: NA
DNA: TGCAGTGCTAGAAGTGGTGGGGGAACAGACCGAGGCACAGATACGCAGTATTTT
CDR3: CSARSGGGTDRGTDTQYF

J: TRBJ2-5
size: NA
V: TRBV7-6
D: TRBD2
DNA: TGTGCCAGCAGCCTAGGACTAGCGGGAGCCCAAGAGACCCAGTACTTC
CDR3: CASSLGLAGAQETQYF

J: TRBJ2-1
size: few
V: TRBV15
D: TRBD2
DNA: TGTGCCACCAGCCAGACTAGCGGGGGTTCGGTTATAGTCAATGAGCAGTTCTTC
CDR3: CATSQTSGGSVIVNEQFF

J: TRBJ2-6
size: NA
V: TRBV19
D: NA
DNA: TGTGCCAGTAGTACCCAGGGCTCTGGGGCCAACGTCCTGACTTTC
CDR3: CASSTQGSGANVLTF